A selection of T cell receptor beta chains follows, all from one sample in a study of PD-1 blockade in classical Hodgkin lymphoma. Generated by immunoSEQ multiplex PCR, the TCRdb table keeps only in-frame clones and is missing some. The sample yields around 57,000 clones, approximately 86% seen once. The sample in question was peripheral blood mononuclear cells (PBMCs), obtained before the fourth cycle of nivolumab. These receptor sequences come from a human donor with classical Hodgkin lymphoma. Both conserved end residues are trimmed from each CDR3. Fields, in order: V gene, J gene, CDR3 protein.

TRBV7-7,TRBJ2-5,ASSSNRDGTQY
TRBV6-6,TRBJ1-2,ASSSRVLGANYGYT
TRBV23-1,TRBJ2-1,ASSQPGPPYNEQF
TRBV7-9,TRBJ2-7,ASSLDYEQY
TRBV2,TRBJ2-6,ATRSSGANVLT
TRBV7-6,TRBJ1-5,ASSPGQGQVQPQH
TRBV6-1,TRBJ2-7,ASSESGFLNEQY
TRBV6-1,TRBJ1-1,ASSVNRETEAF
TRBV21-1,TRBJ2-7,ASSQRLGRYEQY
TRBV5-1,TRBJ2-5,ASSLLEGSETQY
TRBV11-2,TRBJ2-2,ASSPLAVNTGELF
TRBV28,TRBJ2-7,ASSPPTGLNYEQY
TRBV23-1,TRBJ2-2,ASSQSIPWGTGELF
TRBV13,TRBJ1-6,ASSSTGQGIGSPLH
TRBV5-5,TRBJ2-3,ASSRIRQGVADTQY
TRBV10-2,TRBJ2-7,ASSPNRDYEQY
TRBV5-1,TRBJ1-4,ASSLGGISYEKLF
TRBV7-9,TRBJ2-6,ASKATGANVLT
TRBV4-1,TRBJ1-5,ASSQEVGGRAQPQH
TRBV5-1,TRBJ2-5,ASSSQTGGRAETQY
TRBV4-3,TRBJ2-7,ASSQATLGRDEQY
TRBV18,TRBJ2-7,ASSLDSSYEQY
TRBV27,TRBJ1-4,ASSLRVLGEKLF
TRBV7-9,TRBJ2-5,ASSSAGETQY
TRBV28,TRBJ1-5,ASSHGQDQGHRPHPGSNQPQH
TRBV28,TRBJ2-2,ASSLWGARDGELF
TRBV6-6,TRBJ1-2,ASTQGPSLNYGYT
TRBV20-1,TRBJ2-4,SASGSIQY
TRBV5-4,TRBJ2-3,ASSFTSGGPLNTQY
TRBV5-1,TRBJ2-3,ASSLAHGTDTQY
TRBV27,TRBJ2-1,ASSLNLAGGPYEQF
TRBV2,TRBJ2-5,ASRRGLPTKETQY
TRBV7-2,TRBJ2-2,ASSFTGSNTGELF
TRBV10-2,TRBJ2-3,ASRRTGTDTDTQY
TRBV28,TRBJ2-2,ASGSGTGELF
TRBV27,TRBJ2-1,ASSPTTSYNEQF
TRBV2,TRBJ2-1,ASSEASGNEQF
TRBV7-2,TRBJ1-1,ASSLGWGGRNTEAF
TRBV6-5,TRBJ2-7,ASSVGLAGDEQY
TRBV15,TRBJ1-4,ATSRTSATNEKLF
TRBV7-9,TRBJ2-7,ASSSPLTGTGRSGEQY
TRBV11-2,TRBJ2-5,ASSAGLGETQY
TRBV28,TRBJ2-1,ASRPGILDEQF
TRBV7-3,TRBJ2-1,ASSLTASGRNEQF
TRBV6-5,TRBJ1-4,ASKQQGRTEKLF
TRBV7-2,TRBJ1-2,ASSPETALSGYT
TRBV7-9,TRBJ2-1,ASSLGVSGRGLREF
TRBV18,TRBJ2-1,ASSTGTSYNEQF
TRBV5-8,TRBJ2-3,ASRPLAVSTDTQY
TRBV15,TRBJ2-3,ATSRESPLQSTDTQY
TRBV7-2,TRBJ1-3,ASSDPTGGGNTIY
TRBV6-5,TRBJ2-7,ASSYDRGYEQY
TRBV10-2,TRBJ1-1,ASTRTVKNTEAF
TRBV28,TRBJ1-1,ASSSLPSEAF
TRBV28,TRBJ2-2,ASSLWGFRTSVTGELF
TRBV19,TRBJ2-7,ASSPRTDSYEQY
TRBV19,TRBJ1-6,ASSLGGNSPLH